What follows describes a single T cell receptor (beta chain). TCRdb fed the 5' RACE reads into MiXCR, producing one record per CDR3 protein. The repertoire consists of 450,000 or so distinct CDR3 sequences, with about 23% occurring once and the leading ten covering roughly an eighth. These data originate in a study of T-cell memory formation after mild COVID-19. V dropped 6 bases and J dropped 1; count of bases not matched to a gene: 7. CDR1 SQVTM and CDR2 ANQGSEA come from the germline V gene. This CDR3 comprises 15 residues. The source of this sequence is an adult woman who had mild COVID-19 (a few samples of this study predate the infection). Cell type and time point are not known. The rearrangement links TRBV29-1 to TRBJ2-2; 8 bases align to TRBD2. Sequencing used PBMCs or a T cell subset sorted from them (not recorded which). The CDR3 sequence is CSVSKAGENTGELFF. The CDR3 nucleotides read TGCAGCGTATCTAAAGCGGGAGAGAACACCGGGGAGCTGTTTTTT.